These 13 T cell receptor beta chains came from one sample sequenced in a study of neurological immune-mediated disorders. TCRdb analysed the 5' RACE reads with MiXCR anew, one entry per CDR3 protein. The sample contains about 54,000 distinct CDR3 sequences, 3.5% to 4% of which appear only once. Sequencing input: CD4+ T cells from blood. The source of these receptors is a woman aged 40 to 50 with multiple sclerosis.

The sample holds many counts of this clonotype. The chain uses TRBV10-3 and TRBJ1-2; D unresolved. Germline lookup yields CDR1 ENHRY and CDR2 SYGVKD. Trimming cost V 2 bases and J 3 bases, with 16 bases left between them. The CDR3 length is 16 residues. CDR3 sequence reads: CAISEDLRTVDYGYTF. For the CDR3, the DNA is TGTGCCATCAGTGAGGATCTAAGGACGGTGGACTATGGCTACACCTTC.

The rearrangement links TRBV19 to TRBJ2-2; 7 positions agree with TRBD2. There are 14 residues in the CDR3. Trimming took 6 bases from V and 2 from J; bases not matched to a gene: 3. Looked up from germline, CDR1 is LNHDA and CDR2 is SQIVND (reference sequence). Here the CDR3 DNA reads TGTGCCAGTAGGACGGGGGGAAACACCGGGGAGCTGTTTTTT. It is translated as CASRTGGNTGELFF.

The rearrangement links TRBV11-2 to TRBJ1-4; tentatively, D is TRBD1 (5 bases). This CDR3 comprises 17 residues. Between the trimmed V and J ends, which lost 4 bases and 1 base, there was a span of 16 bases. Germline assignment: CDR1 SGHAT and CDR2 FQNNGV. The CDR3 DNA reads TGTGCCAGCAGCTCCCTACGAGACAGCCAAACTAATGAAAAACTGTTTTTT. This sequence encodes CASSSLRDSQTNEKLFF.

This clonotype was detected many times. The chain links TRBV4-1 to TRBJ1-6; 9 bases agree with TRBD1. CDR1 is MGHRA, CDR2 YSYEKL, per germline. The V segment lost 1 base and the J segment 14 bases; nucleotides outside the gene matches: 15. This CDR3 spans 17 amino acids. The CDR3 is CASSQGPGTGTEKSLHF. In nucleotides, the CDR3 is TGCGCCAGCAGCCAAGGCCCCGGGACAGGGACGGAAAAATCCCTCCACTTT.

This clonotype qualifies as medium-sized. The V call is TRBV12-3 or TRBV12-4, the J call TRBJ2-7; the D is unclear. The ends were cut back, 2 bases at V and 0 bases at J, with 5 bases in the middle. This CDR3 comprises 13 residues. CDR3 amino acids: CASSLTVSYEQYF. CDR3 DNA sequence: TGTGCCAGCAGTTTAACAGTCTCCTACGAGCAGTACTTC.

This clonotype is deemed medium-sized (0.01 to 0.1%). The chain carries TRBV27 and TRBJ1-2; maybe TRBD1 (5 bases). The CDR3 extends over 13 amino acids. V was shortened by 5 bases and J by 5 bases, with 12 bases between the two germline ends. CDR1 and CDR2 (germline): MNHEY, SMNVEV (reference sequence). The CDR3 loop is CASSPGTVYGYTF. As DNA, the CDR3 is TGTGCCAGCAGTCCGGGGACGGTGTATGGCTACACCTTC.

Many counts were recorded for this clonotype. This chain uses TRBV20-1 with TRBJ1-1; D gene uncertain. This CDR3 comprises 11 residues. V was pared by 7 bases and J by 1 base, with 7 bases between. Germline CDR1 and CDR2: DFQATT and SNEGSKA (reference sequence). The CDR3 reads CSVQTNTEAFF. DNA for the CDR3: TGCAGTGTCCAGACGAACACTGAAGCTTTCTTT.

Ten or more counts support this clonotype. This chain connects TRBV5-5 to TRBJ1-6; 7 nucleotides align to TRBD1. CDR1 SGHKS and CDR2 YYEKEE come from the germline V gene (reference sequence). Trimming at V came to 4 bases and at J to 11 bases, leaving 9 bases not matched to a gene. The CDR3 loop spans 14 amino acids. The chain's CDR3 is CASSLGTASAPLHF. DNA for the CDR3: TGTGCCAGCAGCCTAGGGACAGCTTCTGCACCCCTCCACTTT.

J is TRBJ2-1 and V is TRBV7-2; D remains unclear. Trimming cost V 3 bases and J 9 bases, with 9 bases left between them. This CDR3 is 12 amino acids long. The V gene's germline CDR1 is SGHTA and CDR2 FQGNSA. CDR3 loop: CASSLRLGEQFF. The CDR3 DNA is TGTGCCAGCAGCTTGAGATTAGGTGAGCAGTTCTTC.

This clonotype was seen many times. The V gene is TRBV12-3 or TRBV12-4, the J gene TRBJ2-3; no clear D. The CDR3 spans 13 residues. V was shortened by 3 bases and J by 0 bases, with 4 bases between the two germline ends. The CDR3 reads CASSLFSTDTQYF. The CDR3 DNA is TGTGCCAGCAGTTTGTTTAGCACAGATACGCAGTATTTT.

This clonotype was counted at least ten times. The genes are TRBV11-2 and TRBJ1-1, with D possibly being TRBD1 (6 bases). V lost 7 bases and J 10 bases, leaving 16 bases between the germline ends. This CDR3 contains 12 residues. The germline gives CDR1 SGHAT, CDR2 FQNNGV. CDR3 region: CASTPIQGRAFF. The CDR3 DNA is TGTGCCAGCACCCCCATTCAGGGGAGAGCTTTCTTT. The complete variable domain, with remaining parts taken from reference TRBV11-2 and TRBJ1-1, reads EAGVAQSPRYKIIEKRQSVAFWCNPISGHATLYWYQQILGQGPKLLIQFQNNGVVDDSQLPKDRFSAERLKGVDSTLKIQPAKLEDSAVYLCASTPIQGRAFFGQGTRLTVV.

This clonotype has a count of ten or more. The chain links TRBV5-6 to TRBJ1-1; D call uncertain. Trimming took 1 base from V and 8 from J, leaving 6 bases between them. Germline CDR1 and CDR2: SGHDT and YYEEEE. This CDR3 has 11 residues. CDR3 bases: TGTGCCAGCAGCTTGATGGGCGAAGCTTTCTTT. The encoded protein is CASSLMGEAFF.

At least ten counts were recorded for this clonotype. This chain uses TRBV27 with TRBJ1-1; D is undetermined. Looked up from germline, CDR1 is MNHEY and CDR2 is SMNVEV (reference sequence). Between the trimmed V and J ends, which lost 6 bases and 6 bases, there was a span of 11 bases. The CDR3 is 12 residues long. CDR3 nucleotides: TGTGCCAGCAGATCCGGCGTCTCTGAAGCTTTCTTT. Protein product: CASRSGVSEAFF.